This TCR beta chain was documented in a study of blood T cell repertoires in COVID-19. Study at large: The cDNA or gDNA used as material had been derived from T cells, B-cell-depleted T cells, or PBMCs.

V dropped 6 bases and J dropped 2; count of bases not matched to a gene: 8. The germline gives CDR1 KGHSH, CDR2 LQKENI. This CDR3 spans 15 amino acids. Original data processing: Scientists estimated how many nucleated cells there were by amplifying reference gene primers. This table comes from immunoSEQ multiplex PCR, and its TCRdb copy is limited to in-frame clones, with some not included. The DNA was the basis for D and trimming; V, J and clone size are from that table. The data contain 300,000 to 350,000 clones, roughly 90% of them singletons. The Seattle site enrolled patients during active infection and followed them longitudinally.

The sample was peripheral blood. The clonotype was recovered from a woman between 35 and 50 years old with COVID-19, enrolled during active disease. This sequence joins TRBV18 and TRBJ2-5; 8 bases match TRBD2. CDR3 in amino acids: CASSTDRGGQETQYF. CDR3 nucleotides: TGTGCCAGCTCCACGGACCGGGGGGGTCAAGAGACCCAGTACTTC.